This T cell receptor beta chain was captured in a study of PD-L1 blockade in urothelial cancer. Time point described: pretreatment peripheral blood. TCRdb's table, derived via immunoSEQ multiplex PCR, lists solely in-frame clones and lacks some. The sample lists approximately 50,000 clones; around 84% were seen once. CDR3 length equals 16 residues. Germline V lookup: CDR1 SGHTA, CDR2 FQGTGA. V shed 6 bases and J 8 bases; nucleotides not matched to a gene: 10. This sequence originates from a man aged 70 or older with urothelial cancer. This sequence joins TRBV7-3 and TRBJ2-3; 14 bases are a match to TRBD2. The sample in question was PBMCs, obtained around atezolizumab (anti-PD-L1) treatment. The CDR3, as DNA: TGTGCCAGCAGGTCCCCGGGACTAGCGGGAGTGGGTACGCAGTATTTT. Its translation: CASRSPGLAGVGTQYF. The whole variable domain, filled in from reference TRBV7-3 and TRBJ2-3, reads GAGVSQTPSNKVTEKGKYVELRCDPISGHTALYWYRQSLGQGPEFLIYFQGTGAADDSGLPNDRFFAVRPEGSVSTLKIQRTERGDSAVYLCASRSPGLAGVGTQYFGPGTRLTVL.